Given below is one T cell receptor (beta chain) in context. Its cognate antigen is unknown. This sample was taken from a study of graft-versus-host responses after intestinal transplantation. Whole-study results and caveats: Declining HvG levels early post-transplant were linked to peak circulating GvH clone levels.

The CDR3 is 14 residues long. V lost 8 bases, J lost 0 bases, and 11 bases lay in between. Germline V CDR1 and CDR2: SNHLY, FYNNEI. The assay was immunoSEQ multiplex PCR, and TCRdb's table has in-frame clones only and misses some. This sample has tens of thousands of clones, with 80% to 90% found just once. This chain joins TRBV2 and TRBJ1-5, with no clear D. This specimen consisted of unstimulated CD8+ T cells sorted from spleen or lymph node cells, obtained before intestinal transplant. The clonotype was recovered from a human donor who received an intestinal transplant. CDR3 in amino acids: CASRIGDSNQPQHF. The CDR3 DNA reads TGTGCCAGCCGAATCGGAGATAGCAATCAGCCCCAGCATTTT.